The T cell receptor (beta chain) described here comes from a study of T cells in Graves' hyperthyroidism and ophthalmopathy. Trimming pared 2 bases from V and 4 bases from J, leaving 18 bases between. The CDR3 runs 17 residues. The germline gives CDR1 LGHDT, CDR2 YNNKEL (reference sequence). A patient was excluded if there was uncontrolled infection, other autoimmune disease, pregnancy or lactation. Clinical symptoms, serum thyroxine and TRAb, thyroid ultrasound and orbital computed tomography together formed the diagnostic basis. Worth noting for this clonotype: No antigen is known for it.

Template material for amplifying TCR beta CDR3 regions consisted of RNA transcripts. The study used the HTBI primer set for a first-round RT-PCR of the TCR CDR3. Via MiXCR, TCRdb re-called the multiplex PCR reads, giving one row per CDR3 protein. In the table there are 450,000 to 700,000 distinct CDR3 sequences, around 46% of which are singletons. Study-level points and caveats: Stable hyperthyroidism and ophthalmopathy were separated using 13 V-J signatures. Most clonotypes that expanded in the thyroid above 0.001 also showed up in blood.

What was sequenced was peripheral blood or thyroid tissue (not recorded which). The chain combines TRBV3-1 with TRBJ1-5, with D possibly being TRBD1 (6 bases). The sequence derives from an adult woman with Graves' disease, either hyperthyroidism or ophthalmopathy (not recorded which). The chain's CDR3 is CASSQSQTGYWNQPQHF. The CDR3 DNA sequence: TGTGCCAGCAGCCAAAGCCAGACAGGTTATTGGAATCAGCCCCAGCATTTT.